Below, 23 T cell receptor beta chains from the same sample are listed, as sequenced in a study of T cell responses to AZD1222 COVID-19 vaccine. Assay: immunoSEQ multiplex PCR; the TCRdb copy retains only in-frame clones and omits some. The table includes around 150,000 clones, 70% to 90% detected once. The material sequenced was peripheral blood, taken on day 0 of AZD1222 vaccination. These receptors all stem from an adult in good health.

The chain has TRBV7-7 and TRBJ2-1; 11 positions match TRBD2. Germline loops: CDR1 SSHAT, CDR2 FNYEAQ (reference sequence). The V and J ends lost 5 bases and 2 bases, in that order; junction bases with no gene match: 2. There are 15 residues in the CDR3. This chain's CDR3 is CASSPSGGTYNEQFF. As DNA, the CDR3 is TGTGCCAGCAGCCCTAGCGGGGGGACCTACAATGAGCAGTTCTTC.

This chain uses TRBV19 with TRBJ2-7; D is perhaps TRBD1 (5 bases). The V gene lost 1 base and the J gene lost 4 bases, with 14 bases spanning the gap. The CDR3 length is 15 residues. Germline V gene sequence: CDR1 LNHDA, CDR2 SQIVND (reference sequence). This chain's CDR3 is CASSIVQGNRYEQYF. The CDR3 DNA sequence: TGTGCCAGTAGTATAGTTCAGGGTAACAGGTACGAGCAGTACTTC.

This chain links TRBV2 with TRBJ1-1, with TRBD1 identical over 10 bases. Germline V gives CDR1 SNHLY, CDR2 FYNNEI. This CDR3 comprises 14 residues. V was clipped by 6 bases and J by 5 bases; unmatched bases: 6. CDR3 sequence (DNA): TGTGCCAGCAGGGGGGGACAGGGGTTTACTGAAGCTTTCTTT. It codes for CASRGGQGFTEAFF. Combining the CDR3 with reference TRBV2 and TRBJ1-1 gives the whole variable domain EPEVTQTPSHQVTQMGQEVILRCVPISNHLYFYWYRQILGQKVEFLVSFYNNEISEKSEIFDDQFSVERPDGSNFTLKIRSTKLEDSAMYFCASRGGQGFTEAFFGQGTRLTVV.

The chain has TRBV14 and TRBJ2-7; 9 positions match TRBD1. CDR1 and CDR2 (germline): SGHDN, FVKESK. CDR3 size: 19 residues. The V gene end was trimmed by 0 bases and the J gene end by 2 bases; junction bases not matched to a gene: 14. The CDR3 DNA reads TGTGCCAGCAGCCAAGATAACAGGGGCCGCGGACAGGGGACCTACGAGCAGTACTTC. Translating it yields CASSQDNRGRGQGTYEQYF. The entire variable domain, with the rest obtained from reference TRBV14 and TRBJ2-7, is as follows: EAGVTQFPSHSVIEKGQTVTLRCDPISGHDNLYWYRRVMGKEIKFLLHFVKESKQDESGMPNNRFLAERTGGTYSTLKVQPAELEDSGVYFCASSQDNRGRGQGTYEQYFGPGTRLTVT.

V gene TRBV19 combines with J gene TRBJ1-1; weak D call: TRBD1 (6 bases). Germline V gene data show CDR1 as LNHDA and CDR2 as SQIVND (reference sequence). The CDR3 length is 14 residues. Trimming pared 6 bases from V and 1 base from J, leaving 12 bases between. CDR3 nucleotides: TGTGCCAGTAGGGGGCAGGGACAGAACACTGAAGCTTTCTTT. It translates to CASRGQGQNTEAFF.

The chain employs TRBV30 and TRBJ1-2; no clear D gene. Trimming removed 3 bases at V and 7 bases at J, with 15 bases between. The CDR3 spans 13 residues. CDR1 is GTSNPN and CDR2 is SVGIG in the germline V gene (reference sequence). The CDR3 loop is CAWSRVGFSGYTF. In DNA form, the CDR3 reads TGTGCCTGGAGCCGGGTAGGGTTTAGTGGCTACACCTTC.

Only one count was recorded for this clone. The CDR3 nucleotides read TGTGCCTGGAGTGTACGGAGACCGGCGGGATGGGGCACCGGGGAGCTGTTTTTT. It translates to CAWSVRRPAGWGTGELFF. The V gene is TRBV30, the J gene TRBJ2-2; tentative D call: TRBD2 (6 bases). Germline values: CDR1 GTSNPN, CDR2 SVGIG (reference sequence). This CDR3 comprises 18 residues. The V gene lost 0 bases and the J gene lost 4 bases, with 21 bases spanning the gap.

The chain joins TRBV28 to TRBJ2-7; no firm D call. Germline-derived CDR1 and CDR2 are MDHEN and SYDVKM. This CDR3 has 15 amino acids. V lost 5 bases and J 2 bases, leaving 16 bases between the germline ends. Here the CDR3 reads CASSPRWPQTYEQYF. The CDR3 DNA is TGTGCCAGCAGTCCCCGTTGGCCACAAACCTACGAGCAGTACTTC.

V is TRBV28 and J is TRBJ1-5, with D uncertain. There are 16 residues in the CDR3. Germline lookup yields CDR1 MDHEN and CDR2 SYDVKM. The germline V and J ends were trimmed by 3 bases and 0 bases, with 12 bases remaining between them. In DNA form, the CDR3 reads TGTGCCAGCAGTTTGGAGGGCCGTTATAGCAATCAGCCCCAGCATTTT. The encoded protein is CASSLEGRYSNQPQHF. The entire variable domain, with the rest obtained from reference TRBV28 and TRBJ1-5, is as follows: DVKVTQSSRYLVKRTGEKVFLECVQDMDHENMFWYRQDPGLGLRLIYFSYDVKMKEKGDIPEGYSVSREKKERFSLILESASTNQTSMYLCASSLEGRYSNQPQHFGDGTRLSIL.

This clone appeared once. The chain has TRBV11-2 and TRBJ2-7; D is unclear. V was trimmed by 0 bases and J by 5 bases, leaving 8 bases between them. The CDR3 is 13 residues long. Germline V CDR1 and CDR2: SGHAT, FQNNGV. The DNA of the CDR3 is TGTGCCAGCAGCTTAGATCTGAAGGACGAGCAGTACTTC. Translating it yields CASSLDLKDEQYF.

The chain joins TRBV6-5 to TRBJ2-2, with unresolved D. Germline lookup yields CDR1 MNHEY and CDR2 SVGAGI. There are 14 residues in the CDR3. V shed 0 bases and J shed 6 bases, with 8 bases lying between them. CDR3 nucleotide sequence: TGTGCCAGCAGTTACTCGCTGTCGGCCGGGGAGCTGTTTTTT. Translation gives CASSYSLSAGELFF.

The table lists this clone with a count of one. The V gene is TRBV2, the J gene TRBJ1-5, with D unclear. This CDR3 comprises 12 residues. V dropped 7 bases and J dropped 4 bases, with 8 bases sitting between them. Per the germline V gene, CDR1 is SNHLY and CDR2 is FYNNEI. As DNA, the CDR3 is TGTGCCAGCATGACCGATAATCAGCCCCAGCATTTT. It is translated as CASMTDNQPQHF.

CDR3 sequence: CASSPEQGLQPQHF. CDR3 bases: TGCGCCAGCAGCCCTGAACAGGGTTTACAGCCCCAGCATTTT. The chain carries TRBV4-1 and TRBJ1-5, with a possible D match to TRBD1 (6 bases). The CDR3 consists of 14 residues. V lost 4 bases to trimming and J lost 7 bases, with 14 bases between them. From germline, CDR1 is MGHRA and CDR2 YSYEKL.

This clone has a count of ten or more. The rearrangement uses TRBV7-9 and TRBJ2-1, with 7 bases matching TRBD2. The CDR3 contains 16 residues. Trimming took 4 bases from V and 4 from J; bases not matched to a gene: 10. Germline values: CDR1 SEHNR, CDR2 FQNEAQ (reference sequence). As DNA, the CDR3 is TGTGCCAGCAGCTCTCAAGGGGTGCGGGAGTACAATGAGCAGTTCTTC. Protein: CASSSQGVREYNEQFF.

The chain couples TRBV7-2 to TRBJ1-1, with D maybe TRBD1 (6 bases). The germline CDR1 and CDR2 sequences are SGHTA and FQGNSA. The CDR3 contains 14 residues. Trimming left V 5 bases short and J 2 bases short, with 12 bases between. The DNA of the CDR3 is TGTGCCAGCAGCCCGATCGGGGGCAACACTGAAGCTTTCTTT. Amino acid sequence: CASSPIGGNTEAFF.

The gene calls are TRBV4-2 and TRBJ2-7, with TRBD2 identical over 12 bases. The germline CDR1 and CDR2 sequences are LGHNA and YNFKEQ. The V gene end was trimmed by 4 bases and the J gene end by 2 bases; junction bases not matched to a gene: 6. The CDR3 spans 16 residues. The CDR3 region is CASSPGTSGSTYEQYF. The CDR3 DNA reads as TGTGCCAGCAGCCCCGGGACTAGCGGGTCAACCTACGAGCAGTACTTC.

This clone was seen a handful of times. This chain uses TRBV4-2 with TRBJ1-4; D unclear. The CDR3 runs 16 residues. CDR1 and CDR2 from the germline V gene are LGHNA and YNFKEQ. V was clipped by 1 base and J by 4 bases, with 13 bases between them. CDR3 loop: CASSQGSPQVNEKLFF. The CDR3 nucleotides are TGTGCCAGCAGCCAAGGTTCGCCCCAGGTTAATGAAAAACTGTTTTTT.

V gene TRBV27 combines with J gene TRBJ2-7; no clear D. V was trimmed by 4 bases and J by 3 bases, leaving 19 bases between them. The germline V gene has CDR1 MNHEY and CDR2 SMNVEV (reference sequence). This CDR3 region has 16 residues. In DNA, the CDR3 is TGTGCCAGCAGTTCCCTACCTGGTGGCCGTAGCTACGAGCAGTACTTC. Its translation: CASSSLPGGRSYEQYF.

A few counts support this clone. The chain employs TRBV19 and TRBJ1-2; 10 bases are a match to TRBD1. Trimming took 6 bases from V and 14 from J; bases not matched to a gene: 21. In germline, CDR1 is LNHDA, CDR2 SQIVND (reference sequence). This CDR3 spans 16 amino acids. The CDR3 bases are TGTGCCAGTAGCCGGGACAGGGGCGATATTCGACCTATGAGGACCTTC. It yields the protein CASSRDRGDIRPMRTF. Full variable domain (outside the CDR3, taken from reference TRBV19 and TRBJ1-2): DGGITQSPKYLFRKEGQNVTLSCEQNLNHDAMYWYRQDPGQGLRLIYYSQIVNDFQKGDIAEGYSVSREKKESFPLTVTSAQKNPTAFYLCASSRDRGDIRPMRTFGSGTRLTVV.

The count of this clone is one. This chain connects TRBV4-1 to TRBJ1-2; a weak D match, TRBD1 (6 bases). The CDR3 extends over 14 amino acids. Trimming pared 3 bases from V and 4 bases from J, leaving 12 bases between. Germline V gene lookup returns CDR1 MGHRA and CDR2 YSYEKL. The CDR3 coding sequence is TGCGCCAGCAGCCACGGGGGGCCTGCCTATGGCTACACCTTC. Translating gives CASSHGGPAYGYTF.

The chain combines TRBV15 with TRBJ1-2, with 10 bases lining up with TRBD1. Germline trimming cut 1 base from V and 4 bases from J; bases unmatched to any gene: 12. There are 18 residues in the CDR3. From germline, CDR1 is LNHNV and CDR2 YYDKDF (reference sequence). CDR3 sequence reads: CATSRGRQGAGYGYGYTF. CDR3 in DNA: TGTGCCACCAGCAGAGGAAGACAGGGGGCCGGGTACGGCTATGGCTACACCTTC.

The J gene is TRBJ2-1, the V gene TRBV7-8; 9 bases match TRBD2. This CDR3 is built from 14 residues. Germline CDR1 reads SGHVS; CDR2 reads FQNEAQ. Trimming cost V 9 bases and J 3 bases; bases outside gene matches: 6. As DNA, the CDR3 is TGTGCCAGTTACGCGGGGGGGTTCTACAATGAGCAGTTCTTC. This codes for CASYAGGFYNEQFF.

This clone was recorded only once. The rearrangement links TRBV28 to TRBJ1-1, with 9 bases matching TRBD1. This CDR3 region has 14 residues. V lost 7 bases, J lost 0 bases, and 3 bases stayed unmatched. Germline loops: CDR1 MDHEN, CDR2 SYDVKM. CDR3 DNA: TGTGCCAGCAACGACAGGGGGGTGAACACTGAAGCTTTCTTT. Translation: CASNDRGVNTEAFF.